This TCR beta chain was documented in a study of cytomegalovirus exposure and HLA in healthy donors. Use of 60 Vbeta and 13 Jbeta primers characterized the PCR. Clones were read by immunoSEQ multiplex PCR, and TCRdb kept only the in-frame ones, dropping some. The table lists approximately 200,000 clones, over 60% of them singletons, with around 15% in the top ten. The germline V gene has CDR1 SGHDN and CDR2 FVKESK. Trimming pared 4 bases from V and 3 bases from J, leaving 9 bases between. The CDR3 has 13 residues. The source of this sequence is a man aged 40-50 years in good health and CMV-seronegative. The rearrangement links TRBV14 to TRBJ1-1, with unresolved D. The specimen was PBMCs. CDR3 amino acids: CASSRSSDTEAFF. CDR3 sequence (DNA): TGTGCCAGCAGCCGCAGTTCCGACACTGAAGCTTTCTTT.